This T cell receptor beta chain was sequenced during a study of cytomegalovirus exposure and HLA in healthy donors. The study's findings and limits: According to the study, 160 or so TCR beta chains were cytomegalovirus-associated. Sequencing likely generated an artifact that appeared as a cluster of highly shared sequence variants. The majority of CMV-associated TCR beta chains were reported as apparently HLA-restricted in a later analysis.

CDR3 length equals 14 residues. Looked up from germline, CDR1 is SGHAT and CDR2 is FQNNGV. V was clipped by 5 bases and J by 1 base, with 9 bases between them. Participants comprised healthy donors of bone marrow. Use of 60 Vbeta and 13 Jbeta primers characterized the PCR. The method was immunoSEQ multiplex PCR; TCRdb's version includes in-frame clones alone and lacks a portion of them. Counted here are roughly 97,000 clones, approximately 9% occurring once; the ten biggest clones make up approximately 5.1%. This clone turned up a few times. Its antigen is not identified. The clonotype was recovered from a man in his fifties or sixties in good health and CMV-seropositive. The chain joins TRBV11-2 to TRBJ1-5; possibly TRBD1 for D (5 bases). Material for sequencing was PBMCs. CDR3 region: CASSEDNSNQPQHF. The CDR3 DNA is TGTGCCAGCAGCGAGGACAACAGCAATCAGCCCCAGCATTTT.